The clone carrying this TCR beta chain showed up many times. Its cognate antigen is unknown. Trimming left V 5 bases short and J 8 bases short, with 18 bases between. The CDR3 is made up of 15 amino acids. Looked up from germline, CDR1 is MGHDK and CDR2 is SYGVNS. This record belongs to a study of T cell repertoires in cytomegalovirus infection. Study at large: From public TCR beta signatures came an indication of both CMV infection and matching HLA type. Study-level findings and limits: The study identified carriers of CMV plus the relevant HLA from cumulative public TCR beta family frequency. HLA-C-restricted CMV-specific TCR beta clonotypes were dominant in the ex vivo response.

One entry per CDR3 protein results from TCRdb running MiXCR on the reads. The repertoire holds about 830,000 distinct CDR3 sequences, with less than 35% as singletons. The J gene is TRBJ1-4, the V gene TRBV25-1; tentatively, D is TRBD1 (5 bases). The TCR was taken from a human donor in good health (CMV status not recorded). Some clones in this sample may be carry-over from other donors' samples. Here the sequenced sample was cultured CD8+ T cells from PBMCs, taken from culture after CMV antigen stimulation. The chain's CDR3 is CASSPVPRANEKLFF. The CDR3 DNA reads as TGTGCCAGCAGTCCGGTCCCCAGGGCGAACGAAAAACTGTTTTTT.